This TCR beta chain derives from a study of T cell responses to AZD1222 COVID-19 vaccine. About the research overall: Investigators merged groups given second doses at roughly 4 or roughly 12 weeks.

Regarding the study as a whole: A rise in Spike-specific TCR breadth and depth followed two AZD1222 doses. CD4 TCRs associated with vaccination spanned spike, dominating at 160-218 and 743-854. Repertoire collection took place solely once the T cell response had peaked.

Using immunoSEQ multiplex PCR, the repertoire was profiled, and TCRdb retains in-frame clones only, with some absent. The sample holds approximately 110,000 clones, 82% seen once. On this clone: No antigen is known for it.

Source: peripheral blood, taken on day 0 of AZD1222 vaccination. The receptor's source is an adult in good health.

CDR3 loop: CASQRGAGETQYF. CDR3 DNA sequence: TGTGCCAGTCAGAGGGGGGCGGGAGAGACCCAGTACTTC. V gene TRBV2 combines with J gene TRBJ2-5; D is perhaps TRBD1 or TRBD2 (6 bases each). This CDR3 is built from 13 residues. The germline V gene has CDR1 SNHLY and CDR2 FYNNEI. V was shortened by 9 bases and J by 4 bases, with 15 bases between the two germline ends.